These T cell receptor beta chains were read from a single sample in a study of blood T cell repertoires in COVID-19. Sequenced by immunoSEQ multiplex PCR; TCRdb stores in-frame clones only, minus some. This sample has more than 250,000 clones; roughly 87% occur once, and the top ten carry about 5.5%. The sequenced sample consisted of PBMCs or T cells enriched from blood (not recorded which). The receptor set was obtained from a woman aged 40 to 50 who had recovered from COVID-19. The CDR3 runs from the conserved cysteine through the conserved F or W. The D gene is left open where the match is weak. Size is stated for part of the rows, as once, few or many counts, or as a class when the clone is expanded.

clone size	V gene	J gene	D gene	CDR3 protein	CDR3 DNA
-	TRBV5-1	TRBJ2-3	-	CASSLRGGPGTDTQYF	TGCGCCAGCAGCTTGCGAGGAGGGCCGGGCACAGATACGCAGTATTTT
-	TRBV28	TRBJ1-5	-	CASRPAGGDLEQPQHF	TGTGCCAGCAGGCCAGCGGGGGGAGATCTCGAACAGCCCCAGCATTTT
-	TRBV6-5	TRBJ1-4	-	CASSLLRRTSREKLFF	TGTGCCAGCAGTTTACTGAGAAGAACCTCCAGGGAAAAACTGTTTTTT
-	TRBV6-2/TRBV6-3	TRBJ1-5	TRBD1	CASSYLDRAYQPQHF	TGTGCCAGCAGTTACCTGGACAGGGCATATCAGCCCCAGCATTTT
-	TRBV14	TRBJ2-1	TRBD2	CASSQGRGVLMNNEQFF	TGTGCCAGCAGCCAAGGCCGGGGGGTGTTGATGAACAATGAGCAGTTCTTC
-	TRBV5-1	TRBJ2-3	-	CASSLGASATTDTQYF	TGCGCCAGCAGCCTGGGGGCTAGCGCGACCACAGATACGCAGTATTTT
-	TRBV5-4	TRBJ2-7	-	CASSLVGERVQYF	TGTGCCAGCAGCTTGGTGGGGGAGCGGGTGCAGTACTTC
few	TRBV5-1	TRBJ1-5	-	CASSLGGGNQPQHF	TGCGCCAGCAGCTTGGGGGGCGGAAATCAGCCCCAGCATTTT
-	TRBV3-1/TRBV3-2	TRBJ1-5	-	CASSQGSGEGLPQHF	TGTGCCAGCAGCCAAGGGTCAGGGGAGGGTTTACCCCAGCATTTT
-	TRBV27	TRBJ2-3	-	CASRGAGADTQYF	TGTGCCAGCAGGGGTGCAGGGGCAGATACGCAGTATTTT